A single T cell receptor (beta chain) is shown here with its context. Its antigen remains unknown. The junction had 5 bases not matched to a gene; V was cut back by 7 bases and J by 2 bases. The CDR3 totals 14 residues. This entry is derived from a study of post-analysis software for immune sequencing data. Regarding the study as a whole: Same-batch preparations were strongly co-clustered by F measure. Elevated frequency relative to controls characterized several TRBV segments in patients, TRBV5-6, TRBV5-1 and TRBV20-1 among them.

The library was made from cDNA and included unique molecular identifiers. Starting from around 0.96 to 9.9 million T cells, the study yielded 460,000 or so cDNA molecules. Using its own MiXCR run on the PCR reads, TCRdb lists one record per CDR3 protein. Among hundreds of thousands of distinct CDR3 sequences listed, 25% to 30% were seen once. The source is a girl aged 10 to 17 with multiple sclerosis. Specimen: blood. The rearrangement joins TRBV12-3 or TRBV12-4 to TRBJ1-1, with 9 nucleotides matching TRBD1. The CDR3 region is CASTRGQGNTEAFF. The CDR3, as DNA: TGTGCCAGCACCCGGGGACAGGGAAACACTGAAGCTTTCTTT.